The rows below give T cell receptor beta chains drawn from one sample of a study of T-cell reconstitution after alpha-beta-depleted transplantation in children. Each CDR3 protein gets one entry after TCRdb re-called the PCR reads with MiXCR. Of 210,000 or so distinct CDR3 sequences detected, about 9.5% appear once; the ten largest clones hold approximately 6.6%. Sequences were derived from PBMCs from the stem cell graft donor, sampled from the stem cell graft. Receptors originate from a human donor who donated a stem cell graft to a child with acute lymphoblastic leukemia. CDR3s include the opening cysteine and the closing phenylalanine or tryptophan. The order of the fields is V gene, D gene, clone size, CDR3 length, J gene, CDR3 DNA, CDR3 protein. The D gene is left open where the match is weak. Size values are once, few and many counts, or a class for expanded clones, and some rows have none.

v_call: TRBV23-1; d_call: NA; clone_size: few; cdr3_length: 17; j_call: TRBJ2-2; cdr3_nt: NA; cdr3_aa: CASSQLVRGQHRGAVFF
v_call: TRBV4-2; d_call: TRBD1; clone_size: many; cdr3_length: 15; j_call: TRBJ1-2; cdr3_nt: TGTGCCAGCAGCCAAGTAGAGGGACAGGGGTCGGGCTACACCTTC; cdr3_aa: CASSQVEGQGSGYTF
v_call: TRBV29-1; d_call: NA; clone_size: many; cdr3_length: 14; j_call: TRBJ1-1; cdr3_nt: TGCAGCGTGAGGGTGGGGGCGTTGAACACTGAAGCTTTCTTT; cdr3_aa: CSVRVGALNTEAFF
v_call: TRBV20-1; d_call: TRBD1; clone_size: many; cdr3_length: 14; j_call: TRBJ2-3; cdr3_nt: TGCAGTGCTAGTAGACAGGGGAGCACAGATACGCAGTATTTT; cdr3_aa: CSASRQGSTDTQYF
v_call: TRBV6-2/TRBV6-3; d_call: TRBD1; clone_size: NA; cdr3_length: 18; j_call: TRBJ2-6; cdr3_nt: TGTGCCAGCAGTTACATTCGGACAGGAATTTCTGGGGCCAACGTCCTGACTTTC; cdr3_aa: CASSYIRTGISGANVLTF
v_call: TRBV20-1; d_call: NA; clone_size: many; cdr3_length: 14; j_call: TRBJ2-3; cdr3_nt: TGCAGTGCTAGTTCGCAGGGGCATGTAGATACGCAGTATTTT; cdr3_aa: CSASSQGHVDTQYF
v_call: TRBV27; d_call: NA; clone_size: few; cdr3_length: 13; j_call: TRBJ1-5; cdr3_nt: TGTGCCAGCAGTTTAATATACGGTCAGCCCCAGCATTTT; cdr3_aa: CASSLIYGQPQHF
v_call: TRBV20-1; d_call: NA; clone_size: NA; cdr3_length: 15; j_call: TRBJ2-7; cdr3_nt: TGCAGTGCTAGAGATACCCGGAACCTTCACAACGAGCAGTACTTC; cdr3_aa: CSARDTRNLHNEQYF
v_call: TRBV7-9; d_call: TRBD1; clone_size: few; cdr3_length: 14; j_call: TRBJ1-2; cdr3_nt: TGTGCCAGCAGCTTACTCCGACAGGGCTATGGCTACACCTTC; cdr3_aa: CASSLLRQGYGYTF
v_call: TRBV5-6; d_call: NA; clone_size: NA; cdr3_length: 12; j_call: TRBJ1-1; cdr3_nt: TGTGCCAGCAGCGCAGGGGAAACTGAAGCTTTCTTT; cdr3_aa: CASSAGETEAFF
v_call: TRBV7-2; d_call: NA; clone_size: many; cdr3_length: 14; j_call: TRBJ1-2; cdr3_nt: TGTGCCAGCAGCTTCGGAGGGGTTGGCTATGGCTACACCTTC; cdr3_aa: CASSFGGVGYGYTF
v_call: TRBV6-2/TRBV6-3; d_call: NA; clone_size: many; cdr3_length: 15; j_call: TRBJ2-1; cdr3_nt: TGTGCCAGCAGTTCAGGGGAGAGCTCCTACAATGAGCAGTTCTTC; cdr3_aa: CASSSGESSYNEQFF
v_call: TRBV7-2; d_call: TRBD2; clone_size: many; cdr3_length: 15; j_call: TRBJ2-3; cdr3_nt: TGTGCCAGCAGACTTAGCGGGCTCCACACAGATACGCAGTATTTT; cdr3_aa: CASRLSGLHTDTQYF
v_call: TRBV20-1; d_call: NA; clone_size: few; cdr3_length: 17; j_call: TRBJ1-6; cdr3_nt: TGCAGTGCTAGAGATAGACTCGGGCAGGGGTGGAATTCACCCCTCCACTTT; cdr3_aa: CSARDRLGQGWNSPLHF
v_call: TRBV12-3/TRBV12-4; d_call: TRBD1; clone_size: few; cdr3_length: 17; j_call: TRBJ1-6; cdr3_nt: TGTGCCAGCAGCACCTCTCGGACAGGGGCCTGGGGGTCACCCCTCCACTTT; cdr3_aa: CASSTSRTGAWGSPLHF
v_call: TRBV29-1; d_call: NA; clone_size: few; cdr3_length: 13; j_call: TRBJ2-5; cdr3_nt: TGCAGCGTTGAATCGGCCACCCAAGAGACCCAGTACTTC; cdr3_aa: CSVESATQETQYF
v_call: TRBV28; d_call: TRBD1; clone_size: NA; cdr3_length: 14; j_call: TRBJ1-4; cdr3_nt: TGTGCCAGCAGTACCGACAGGGGGGGGGAAAAACTGTTTTTT; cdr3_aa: CASSTDRGGEKLFF
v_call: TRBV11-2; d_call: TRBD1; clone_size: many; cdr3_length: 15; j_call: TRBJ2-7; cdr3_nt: TGTGCCAGCAGCTTAGGGACAGGGGTCTCCTACGAGCAGTACTTC; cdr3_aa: CASSLGTGVSYEQYF
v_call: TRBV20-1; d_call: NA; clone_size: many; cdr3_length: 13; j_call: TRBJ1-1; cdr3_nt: TGCAGTGCTAGAGATCAGGGACACACTGAAGCTTTCTTT; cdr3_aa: CSARDQGHTEAFF
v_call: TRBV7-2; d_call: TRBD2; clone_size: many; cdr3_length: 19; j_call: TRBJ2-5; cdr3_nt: TGTGCCAGCAGTTCACTAAGGATTCCGGGACTAGGTCGGGAAGAGACCCAGTACTTC; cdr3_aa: CASSSLRIPGLGREETQYF
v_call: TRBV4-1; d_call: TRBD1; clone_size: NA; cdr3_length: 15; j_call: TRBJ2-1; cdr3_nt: TGCGCCAGCAGCCCATCCGAGGGGGCAGTCCATGAGCAGTTCTTC; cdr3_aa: CASSPSEGAVHEQFF
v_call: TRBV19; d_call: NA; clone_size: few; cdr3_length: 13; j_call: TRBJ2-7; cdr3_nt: TGTGCCAGTAGTATACAGGTTGGGTACGAGCAGTACTTC; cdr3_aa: CASSIQVGYEQYF
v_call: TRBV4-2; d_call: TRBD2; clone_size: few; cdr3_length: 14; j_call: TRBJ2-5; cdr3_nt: TGTGCCAGCAGCCAAAGAGCGGGGGGGGAGACCCAGTACTTC; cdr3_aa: CASSQRAGGETQYF
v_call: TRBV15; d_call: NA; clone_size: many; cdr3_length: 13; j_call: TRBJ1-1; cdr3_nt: TGTGCCACCAGCAGAGAGGTGGGCACTGAAGCTTTCTTT; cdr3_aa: CATSREVGTEAFF
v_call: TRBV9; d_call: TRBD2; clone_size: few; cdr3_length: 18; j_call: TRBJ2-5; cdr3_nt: TGTGCCAGCAGCGCTCAGAGAATGACTAGCGGGGGACAAGAGACCCAGTACTTC; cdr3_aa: CASSAQRMTSGGQETQYF
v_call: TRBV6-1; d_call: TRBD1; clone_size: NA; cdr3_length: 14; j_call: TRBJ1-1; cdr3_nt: TGTGCCAGCAGAACAGGGGGGATGAACACTCAAGCTTTCTTT; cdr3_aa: CASRTGGMNTQAFF
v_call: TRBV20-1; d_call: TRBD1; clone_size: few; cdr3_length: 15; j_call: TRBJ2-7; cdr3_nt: TGCAGTGCTAGACCCCCGGGACAGGTCTCCTACGAGCAGTACTTC; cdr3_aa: CSARPPGQVSYEQYF
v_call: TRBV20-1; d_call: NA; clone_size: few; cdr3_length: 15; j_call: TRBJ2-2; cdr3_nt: TGCAGTGCTAGAGATCTTACAGGGAAGACCGGGGAGCTGTTTTTT; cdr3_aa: CSARDLTGKTGELFF
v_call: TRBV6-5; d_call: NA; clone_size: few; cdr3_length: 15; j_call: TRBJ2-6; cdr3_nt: TGTGCCAGCAGTTACTCGCGTCCTGGGGCCAACGTCCTGACTTTC; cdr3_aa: CASSYSRPGANVLTF
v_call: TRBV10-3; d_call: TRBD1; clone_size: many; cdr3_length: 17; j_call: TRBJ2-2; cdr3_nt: TGTGCCATCAGTGAGAGAAAGGACAGGGGGCTGTCCGGGGAGCTGTTTTTT; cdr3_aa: CAISERKDRGLSGELFF
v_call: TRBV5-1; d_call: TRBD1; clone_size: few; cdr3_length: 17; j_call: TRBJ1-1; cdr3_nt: TGCGCCAGCAGCCCCGGGACAGGGGGCGCCGTGGGCACTGAAGCTTTCTTT; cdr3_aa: CASSPGTGGAVGTEAFF
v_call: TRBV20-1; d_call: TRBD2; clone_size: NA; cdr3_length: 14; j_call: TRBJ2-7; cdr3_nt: TGCAGTGCTAGAGTCGGCGGGGGGGCCGGGGAGCAGTACTTC; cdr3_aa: CSARVGGGAGEQYF
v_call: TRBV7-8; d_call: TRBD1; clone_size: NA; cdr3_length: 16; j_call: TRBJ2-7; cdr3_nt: TGTGCCAGCAGCTTAGTAGGAGACAGGGCAGGGGGCGAGCAGTACTTC; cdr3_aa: CASSLVGDRAGGEQYF
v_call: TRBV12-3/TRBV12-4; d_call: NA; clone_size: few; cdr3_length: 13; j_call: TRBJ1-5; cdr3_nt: TGTGCCAGCAGGCGACAGACCAATCAGCCCCAGCATTTT; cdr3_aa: CASRRQTNQPQHF
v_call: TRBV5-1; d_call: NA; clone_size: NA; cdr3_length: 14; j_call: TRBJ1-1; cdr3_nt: TGCGCCAGCAGCTCCCGGGAAGGCCACACTGAAGCTTTCTTT; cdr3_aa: CASSSREGHTEAFF
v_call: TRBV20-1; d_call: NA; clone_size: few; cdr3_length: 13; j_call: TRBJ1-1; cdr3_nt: TGCAGTGCCGAGGGGCGGGTGAACACTGAAGCTTTCTTT; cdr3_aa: CSAEGRVNTEAFF
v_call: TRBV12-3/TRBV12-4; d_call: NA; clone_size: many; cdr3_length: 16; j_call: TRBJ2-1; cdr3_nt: TGTGCCAGCAGCCAGGGGGGGGTGGGTACCTACAATGAGCAGTTCTTC; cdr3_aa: CASSQGGVGTYNEQFF
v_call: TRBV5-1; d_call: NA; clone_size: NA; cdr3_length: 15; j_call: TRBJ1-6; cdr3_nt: TGCGCCAGCAGCTTGGAAGGCGGCTATAATTCACCCCTCCACTTT; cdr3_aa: CASSLEGGYNSPLHF